This is a list of T cell receptor beta chains from one sample in a study of regulatory T cells in long-lasting Graves disease. TCRdb re-called the multiplex PCR reads with MiXCR, one entry per CDR3 protein. The sample shows about 420,000 distinct CDR3 sequences, about 15% of them seen only once. A further study also used this sample, focusing on T cells in Graves' hyperthyroidism and ophthalmopathy.

Sample: peripheral blood mononuclear cells (PBMCs), taken at new diagnosis, from a patient treated with antithyroid drugs. All receptors derive from a woman between 18 and 30 years old with Graves disease. The CDR3 runs from the conserved cysteine through the conserved F or W. Each record gives: clone size, D gene, J gene, V gene, CDR3 protein, CDR3 DNA. The D gene is left open where the match is weak. Clone sizes are given selectively: once, few, many, or a class where the clone is expanded.

>-|-|TRBJ2-1|TRBV19
CASSMWRNHNEQFF
TGTGCCAGTAGTATGTGGCGGAATCACAATGAGCAGTTCTTC
>-|-|TRBJ2-5|TRBV7-2
CASSLVDQETQYF
TGTGCCAGCAGCTTGGTCGATCAAGAGACCCAGTACTTC
>few|TRBD1|TRBJ2-5|TRBV27
CATKGQTGETQYF
TGTGCCACAAAGGGACAGACGGGGGAGACCCAGTACTTC
>-|-|TRBJ2-7|TRBV28
CASSLPGYTYEQYF
TGTGCCAGCAGTTTACCTGGGTACACCTACGAGCAGTACTTC
>-|TRBD1|TRBJ2-7|TRBV19
CASSRDRGTYEQYF
TGTGCCAGTAGCCGGGACAGGGGGACCTACGAGCAGTACTTC
>many|TRBD2|TRBJ2-3|TRBV11-2
CASSLASVTSERGIITDTQYF
TGTGCCAGCAGCTTAGCCAGTGTGACTAGCGAACGCGGGATAATCACAGATACGCAGTATTTT
>-|TRBD2|TRBJ2-3|TRBV27
CASSLRLAATDTQYF
TGTGCCAGCAGTTTGAGGCTAGCGGCCACAGATACGCAGTATTTT
>many|-|TRBJ2-4|TRBV6-1
CASSELSGSKNIQYF
TGTGCCAGCAGTGAACTCAGCGGGTCCAAAAACATTCAGTACTTC
>-|TRBD1|TRBJ2-7|TRBV29-1
CSVLRTGGEQYF
TGCAGCGTTCTACGGACAGGGGGCGAGCAGTACTTC
>many|-|TRBJ2-7|TRBV11-2
CASSFQVGDYEQYF
TGTGCCAGCAGCTTTCAAGTCGGAGACTACGAGCAGTACTTC
>-|TRBD1|TRBJ2-7|TRBV5-4
CASSLGGTGVYEQYF
TGTGCCAGCAGCTTGGGGGGGACAGGGGTCTACGAGCAGTACTTC
>many|-|TRBJ2-7|TRBV2
CASKGSVYEQYF
TGTGCCAGCAAGGGTTCAGTCTACGAGCAGTACTTC
>many|TRBD1|TRBJ2-1|TRBV28
CASSTSRQGGGNEQFF
TGTGCCAGCAGTACCTCCCGACAGGGCGGCGGGAATGAGCAGTTCTTC
>many|-|TRBJ2-2|TRBV6-1
CASSEVRGAITGELFF
TGTGCCAGCAGTGAAGTCAGGGGCGCTATCACCGGGGAGCTGTTTTTT
>-|-|TRBJ1-1|TRBV14
CASSQVRQVNTEAFF
TGTGCCAGCAGCCAAGTAAGGCAGGTGAACACTGAAGCTTTCTTT
>-|-|TRBJ1-4|TRBV15
CATSTPGLGEKLFF
TGTGCCACAAGCACCCCCGGACTCGGCGAAAAACTGTTTTTT
>-|-|TRBJ2-1|TRBV29-1
CSVELRFPGRSRPHNEQFF
TGCAGCGTTGAACTACGGTTCCCCGGGCGCTCAAGACCTCACAATGAGCAGTTCTTC
>many|TRBD2|TRBJ2-7|TRBV2
CASSGLAGAYEQYF
TGTGCCAGCAGTGGACTAGCGGGAGCCTACGAGCAGTACTTC